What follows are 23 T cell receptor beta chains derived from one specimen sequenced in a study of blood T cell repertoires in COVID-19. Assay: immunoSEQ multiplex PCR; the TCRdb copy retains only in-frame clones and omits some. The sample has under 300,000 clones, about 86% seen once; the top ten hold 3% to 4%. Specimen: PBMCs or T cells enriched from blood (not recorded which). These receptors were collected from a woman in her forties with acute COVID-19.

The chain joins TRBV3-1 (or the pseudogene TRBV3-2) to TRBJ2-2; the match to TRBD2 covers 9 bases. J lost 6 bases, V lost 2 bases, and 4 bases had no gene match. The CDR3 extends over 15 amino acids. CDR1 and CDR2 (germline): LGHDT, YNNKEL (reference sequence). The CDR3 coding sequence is TGTGCCAGCAGCCAACGACTAGCGGTGGCCGGGGAGCTGTTTTTT. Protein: CASSQRLAVAGELFF.

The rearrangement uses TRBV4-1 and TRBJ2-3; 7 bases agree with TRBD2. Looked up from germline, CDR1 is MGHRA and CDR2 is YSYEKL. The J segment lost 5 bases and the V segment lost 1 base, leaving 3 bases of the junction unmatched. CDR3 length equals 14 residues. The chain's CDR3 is CASSQGVAGDTQYF. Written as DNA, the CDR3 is TGCGCCAGCAGCCAAGGGGTAGCGGGAGATACGCAGTATTTT.

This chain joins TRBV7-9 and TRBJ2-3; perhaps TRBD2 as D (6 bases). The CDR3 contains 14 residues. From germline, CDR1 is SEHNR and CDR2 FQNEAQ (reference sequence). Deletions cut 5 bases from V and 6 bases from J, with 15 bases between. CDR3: CASSPGTGVDTQYF. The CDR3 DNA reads TGTGCCAGCAGCCCAGGGACTGGGGTGGATACGCAGTATTTT.

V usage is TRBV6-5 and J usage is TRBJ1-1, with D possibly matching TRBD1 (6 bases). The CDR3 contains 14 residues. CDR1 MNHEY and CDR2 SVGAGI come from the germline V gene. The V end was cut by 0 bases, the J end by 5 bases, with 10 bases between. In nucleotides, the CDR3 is TGTGCCAGCAGTTACTCAGGCAGGGGTACTGAAGCTTTCTTT. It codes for CASSYSGRGTEAFF.

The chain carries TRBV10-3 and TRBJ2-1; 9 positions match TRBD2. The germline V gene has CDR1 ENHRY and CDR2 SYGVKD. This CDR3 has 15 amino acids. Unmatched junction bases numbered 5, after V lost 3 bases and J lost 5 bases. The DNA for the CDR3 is TGTGCCATCAGTGAACCTAGCGGGACCAACAATGAGCAGTTCTTC. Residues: CAISEPSGTNNEQFF.

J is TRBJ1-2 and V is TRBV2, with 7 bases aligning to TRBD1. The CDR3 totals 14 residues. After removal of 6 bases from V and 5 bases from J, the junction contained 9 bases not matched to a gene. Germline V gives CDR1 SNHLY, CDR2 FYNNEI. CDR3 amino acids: CASRIGTAFYGYTF. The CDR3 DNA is TGTGCCAGCAGGATTGGGACAGCCTTTTATGGCTACACCTTC.

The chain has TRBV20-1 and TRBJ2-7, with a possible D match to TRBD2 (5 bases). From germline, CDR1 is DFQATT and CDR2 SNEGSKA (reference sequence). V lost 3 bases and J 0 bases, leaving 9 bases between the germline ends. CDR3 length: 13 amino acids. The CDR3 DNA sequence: TGCAGTGCTAGTCCGGAGGACTCCTACGAGCAGTACTTC. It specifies CSASPEDSYEQYF.

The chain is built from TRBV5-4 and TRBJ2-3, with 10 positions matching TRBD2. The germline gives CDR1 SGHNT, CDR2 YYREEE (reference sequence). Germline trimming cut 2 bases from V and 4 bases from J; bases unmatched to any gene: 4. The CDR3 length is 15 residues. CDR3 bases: TGTGCCAGCAGCTTAGGGACTAGCGTGGCAGATACGCAGTATTTT. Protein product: CASSLGTSVADTQYF. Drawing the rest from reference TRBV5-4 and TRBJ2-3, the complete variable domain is ETGVTQSPTHLIKTRGQQVTLRCSSQSGHNTVSWYQQALGQGPQFIFQYYREEENGRGNFPPRFSGLQFPNYSSELNVNALELDDSALYLCASSLGTSVADTQYFGPGTRLTVL.

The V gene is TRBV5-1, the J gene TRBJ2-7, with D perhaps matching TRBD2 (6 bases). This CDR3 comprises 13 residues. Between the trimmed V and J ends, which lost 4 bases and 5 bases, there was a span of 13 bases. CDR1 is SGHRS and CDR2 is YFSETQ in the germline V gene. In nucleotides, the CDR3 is TGCGCCAGCAGCCTAGCGAGGGAGAACGAGCAGTACTTC. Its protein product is CASSLARENEQYF. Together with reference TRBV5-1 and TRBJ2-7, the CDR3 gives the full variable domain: KAGVTQTPRYLIKTRGQQVTLSCSPISGHRSVSWYQQTPGQGLQFLFEYFSETQRNKGNFPGRFSGRQFSNSRSEMNVSTLELGDSALYLCASSLARENEQYFGPGTRLTVT.

The CDR3 coding sequence is TGTGCCAGCAGCACGACTGATAGCAATCAGCCCCAGCATTTT. Protein: CASSTTDSNQPQHF. The rearrangement joins TRBV3-1 (or the pseudogene TRBV3-2) to TRBJ1-5; D remains ambiguous. V lost 5 bases, J lost 0 bases, and 8 bases lay in between. The length of the CDR3 is 14 residues. Looked up from germline, CDR1 is LGHDT and CDR2 is YNNKEL (reference sequence).

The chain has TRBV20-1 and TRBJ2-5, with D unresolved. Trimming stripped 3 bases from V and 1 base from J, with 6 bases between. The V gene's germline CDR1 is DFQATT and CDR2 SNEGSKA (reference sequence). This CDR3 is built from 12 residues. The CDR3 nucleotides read TGCAGTGCTAGTTCGGGCCAAGAGACCCAGTACTTC. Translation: CSASSGQETQYF.

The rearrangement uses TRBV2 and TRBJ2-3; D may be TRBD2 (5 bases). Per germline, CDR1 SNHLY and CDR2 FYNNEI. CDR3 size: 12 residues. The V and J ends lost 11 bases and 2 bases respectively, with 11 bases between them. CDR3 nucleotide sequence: TGTGCCGGTAGCGTATACACAGATACGCAGTATTTT. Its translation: CAGSVYTDTQYF.

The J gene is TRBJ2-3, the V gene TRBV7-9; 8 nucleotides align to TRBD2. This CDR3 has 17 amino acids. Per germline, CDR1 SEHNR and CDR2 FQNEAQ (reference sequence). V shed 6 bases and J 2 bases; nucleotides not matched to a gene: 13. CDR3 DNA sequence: TGTGCCAGCAGTCCCGGAGCAGGGACTAGGAACACAGATACGCAGTATTTT. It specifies CASSPGAGTRNTDTQYF. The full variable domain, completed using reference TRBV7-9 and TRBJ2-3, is DTGVSQNPRHKITKRGQNVTFRCDPISEHNRLYWYRQTLGQGPEFLTYFQNEAQLEKSRLLSDRFSAERPKGSFSTLEIQRTEQGDSAMYLCASSPGAGTRNTDTQYFGPGTRLTVL.

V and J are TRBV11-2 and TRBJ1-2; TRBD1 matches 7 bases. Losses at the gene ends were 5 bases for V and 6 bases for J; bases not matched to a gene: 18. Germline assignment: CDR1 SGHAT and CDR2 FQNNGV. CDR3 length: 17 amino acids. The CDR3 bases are TGTGCCAGCAGCCCACCCTTCTGGACAGGAACTCCTGATGGCTACACCTTC. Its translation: CASSPPFWTGTPDGYTF.

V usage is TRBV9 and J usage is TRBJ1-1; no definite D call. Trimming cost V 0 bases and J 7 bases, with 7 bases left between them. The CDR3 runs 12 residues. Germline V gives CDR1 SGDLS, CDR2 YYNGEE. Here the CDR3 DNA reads TGTGCCAGCAGCGTAGGAGATAGTGAAGCTTTCTTT. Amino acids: CASSVGDSEAFF.

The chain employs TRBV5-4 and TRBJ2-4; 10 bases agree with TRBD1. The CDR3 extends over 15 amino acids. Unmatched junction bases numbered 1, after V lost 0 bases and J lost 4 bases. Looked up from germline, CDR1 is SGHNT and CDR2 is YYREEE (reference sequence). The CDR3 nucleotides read TGTGCCAGCAGCTTGGGGACAGGGGGAAAAAACATTCAGTACTTC. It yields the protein CASSLGTGGKNIQYF.

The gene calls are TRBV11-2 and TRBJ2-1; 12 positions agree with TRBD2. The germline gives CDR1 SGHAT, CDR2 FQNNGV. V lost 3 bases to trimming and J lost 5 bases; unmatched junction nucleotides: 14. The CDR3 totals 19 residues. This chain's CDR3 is CASSFIPQLAGGANNEQFF. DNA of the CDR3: TGTGCCAGCAGCTTTATCCCTCAACTAGCGGGAGGAGCTAACAATGAGCAGTTCTTC.

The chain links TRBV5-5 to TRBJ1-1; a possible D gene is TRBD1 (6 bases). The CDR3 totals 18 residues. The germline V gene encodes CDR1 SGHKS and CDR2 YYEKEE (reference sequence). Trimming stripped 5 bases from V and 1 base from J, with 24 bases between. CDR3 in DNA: TGTGCCAGCAGTATAAAGACAGGTGCGGGGGCAGGGAACACTGAAGCTTTCTTT. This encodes CASSIKTGAGAGNTEAFF.

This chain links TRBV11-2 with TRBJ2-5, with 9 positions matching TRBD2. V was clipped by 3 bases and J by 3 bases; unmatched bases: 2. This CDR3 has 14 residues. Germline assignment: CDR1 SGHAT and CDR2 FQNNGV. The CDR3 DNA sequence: TGTGCCAGCAGCTTGGGACTAGCCGAAGAGACCCAGTACTTC. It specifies CASSLGLAEETQYF.

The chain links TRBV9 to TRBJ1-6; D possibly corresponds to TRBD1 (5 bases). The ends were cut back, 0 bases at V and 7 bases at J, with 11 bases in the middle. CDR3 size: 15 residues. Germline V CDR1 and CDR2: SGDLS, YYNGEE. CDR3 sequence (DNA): TGTGCCAGCAGCGTAGCTACAGGAGCCAATTCACCCCTCCACTTT. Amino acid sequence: CASSVATGANSPLHF.

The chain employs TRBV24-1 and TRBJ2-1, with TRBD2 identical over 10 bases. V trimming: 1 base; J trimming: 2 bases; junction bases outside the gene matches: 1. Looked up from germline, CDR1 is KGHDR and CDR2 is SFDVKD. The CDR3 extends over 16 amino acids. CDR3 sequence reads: CATSDFTSGAYNEQFF. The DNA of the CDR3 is TGTGCCACCAGTGATTTTACTAGCGGGGCCTACAATGAGCAGTTCTTC.

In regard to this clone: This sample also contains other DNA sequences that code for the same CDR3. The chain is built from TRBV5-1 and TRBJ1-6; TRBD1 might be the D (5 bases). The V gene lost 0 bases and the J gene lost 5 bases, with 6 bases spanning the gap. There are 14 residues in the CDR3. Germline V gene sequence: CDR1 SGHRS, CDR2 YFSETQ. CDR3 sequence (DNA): TGCGCCAGCAGCTTGGCGGGGGATAATTCACCCCTCCACTTT. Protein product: CASSLAGDNSPLHF.

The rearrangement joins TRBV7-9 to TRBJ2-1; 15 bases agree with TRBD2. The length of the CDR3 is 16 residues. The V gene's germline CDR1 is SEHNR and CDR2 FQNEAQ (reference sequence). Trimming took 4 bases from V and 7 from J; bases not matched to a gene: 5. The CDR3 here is CASSSGLAGGGNEQFF. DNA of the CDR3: TGTGCCAGCAGCTCTGGACTAGCGGGAGGGGGAAATGAGCAGTTCTTC.